This T cell receptor beta chain stems from a study of T cells expressing NK-cell markers. Looked up from germline, CDR1 is ENHRY and CDR2 is SYGVKD. CDR3 length: 16 amino acids. TCRdb processed the 5' RACE reads again and assigns one entry to each CDR3 protein, with no DNA. Its table records 400,000 or so distinct CDR3 sequences. The chain links TRBV10-3 to TRBJ2-3; TCRdb's D gene call, TRBD1, goes unchecked for lack of DNA. The sequence was collected from a woman between 45 and 65 years old in good health. Sequenced: blood T cells: a sorted CD56 or NKG2C T cell subset, CD4+ or CD8+ T cells, or bulk PBMC T cells (not recorded which). The CDR3 loop reads CAINPGQGNGADTQYF.